A selection of T cell receptor beta chains follows, all from one sample in a study of shared clonotypes between healthy human individuals. The assay was immunoSEQ multiplex PCR, and TCRdb's table has in-frame clones only and misses some. The table includes approximately 2,000,000 clones, just under 95% detected once. The sample comprised naive CD4+ T cells from PBMCs. The source is a young man in good health. Some clones in this sample may be carry-over from other donors' samples. Each CDR3 is given with its conserved first and last residue. The D gene is left open where the match is weak. Size tells how often a clone was seen (once, few, many) or the class of an expanded clone, and some rows leave it out.

>NA|TRBV2|TRBJ1-5|NA
CASSGQENQPQHF
TGTGCCAGCAGTGGACAGGAGAATCAGCCCCAGCATTTT
>NA|TRBV4-3|TRBJ2-5|NA
CASSQDRATGGRAETQYF
TGCGCCAGCAGCCAAGATAGAGCTACGGGGGGCCGAGCAGAGACCCAGTACTTC
>NA|TRBV27|TRBJ2-1|NA
CASSFLAGGNEQFF
NA
>NA|TRBV27|TRBJ1-3|NA
CASGRVSGNTIYF
TGTGCCAGCGGCCGTGTCTCTGGAAACACCATATATTTT
>NA|TRBV5-1|TRBJ2-1|TRBD2
CASSPGLAGGDEQFF
TGCGCCAGCAGCCCGGGACTAGCGGGAGGGGATGAGCAGTTCTTC
>NA|TRBV27|TRBJ1-1|NA
CASSFGNTEAFF
TGTGCCAGCAGTTTCGGAAACACTGAAGCTTTCTTT
>NA|TRBV19|TRBJ2-1|TRBD2
CASSEAALAGPINEQFF
TGTGCCAGTAGTGAAGCAGCCCTAGCGGGACCGATAAATGAGCAGTTCTTC
>NA|TRBV7-2|TRBJ2-7|NA
CASSLIQTGHEQYF
TGTGCCAGCAGCTTAATACAAACCGGTCACGAGCAGTACTTC
>NA|TRBV6-1|TRBJ2-7|TRBD1
CASSDPLRTGGVGEQYF
TGTGCCAGCAGTGATCCGTTACGGACAGGGGGGGTCGGCGAGCAGTACTTC
>NA|TRBV19|TRBJ2-7|NA
CASSKGPGQGLLAGTYEQYF
TGTGCCAGTAGTAAGGGCCCGGGACAGGGCCTACTAGCGGGGACCTACGAGCAGTACTTC
>NA|TRBV7-9|TRBJ2-1|TRBD1
CASSLFRDRGLNEQFF
TGTGCCAGCAGCTTATTCCGGGACAGGGGATTGAATGAGCAGTTCTTC
>NA|TRBV19|TRBJ2-1|NA
CASSIDLSGASSYNEQFF
TGTGCCAGTAGTATAGATCTCTCTGGCGCGAGCTCCTACAATGAGCAGTTCTTC
>NA|TRBV1|TRBJ2-3|NA
CTSSHETGGPGDTQYF
TGCACCAGCAGCCATGAAACGGGAGGGCCCGGGGATACGCAGTATTTT
>NA|TRBV28|TRBJ2-7|NA
CASSFERTYEQYF
TGTGCCAGCAGTTTTGAGAGAACCTACGAGCAGTACTTC
>NA|TRBV5-1|TRBJ2-3|NA
CASSLGGLRDTQYF
TGCGCCAGCAGCTTGGGTGGACTACGCGATACGCAGTATTTT
>NA|TRBV10-3|TRBJ1-5|NA
CAISPGGQPQHF
TGTGCCATCAGTCCCGGGGGACAGCCCCAGCATTTT
>NA|TRBV4-3|TRBJ2-7|TRBD1
CASSRQQGAPYEQYF
TGCGCCAGCAGCCGGCAACAGGGGGCCCCCTACGAGCAGTACTTC
>NA|TRBV18|TRBJ2-3|NA
CASSPWTLGSTDTQYF
TGTGCCAGCTCACCTTGGACGCTGGGTAGCACAGATACGCAGTATTTT
>once|TRBV28|TRBJ2-4|TRBD2
CASSLAGGAKNIQYF
TGTGCCAGCAGCCTAGCGGGAGGGGCCAAAAACATTCAGTACTTC
>NA|TRBV10-3|TRBJ2-1|NA
CAISESSERGRNEQFF
TGTGCCATCAGTGAGTCTAGTGAGAGAGGGCGCAATGAGCAGTTCTTC
>NA|TRBV5-1|TRBJ2-1|NA
CASSLDLGQFF
TGCGCCAGCAGCTTGGACCTGGGGCAGTTCTTC
>NA|TRBV28|TRBJ2-5|NA
CASSRGGRETQYF
TGTGCCAGCAGCAGGGGCGGGCGAGAGACCCAGTACTTC
>NA|TRBV11-2|TRBJ2-1|TRBD2
CASRSGTSLSEQFF
TGTGCCAGTAGATCCGGGACTAGTTTAAGTGAGCAGTTCTTC
>NA|TRBV7-7|TRBJ2-1|NA
CASSQGPIYNEQFF
TGTGCCAGCAGCCAGGGACCGATCTACAATGAGCAGTTCTTC
>NA|TRBV28|TRBJ2-7|NA
CASSLRSDRTYEQYF
TGTGCCAGCAGTTTAAGATCTGACAGGACCTACGAGCAGTACTTC
>NA|TRBV30|TRBJ2-1|TRBD2
CAWRTLAGGPGSYNEQFF
TGTGCCTGGAGGACTCTAGCGGGAGGGCCTGGCTCCTACAATGAGCAGTTCTTC
>once|TRBV5-1|TRBJ1-4|NA
CASSADTGREKLFF
TGCGCCAGCAGCGCGGACACCGGCCGGGAAAAACTGTTTTTT
>NA|TRBV7-6|TRBJ2-3|NA
CASSRTRSQGHTDTQYF
TGTGCCAGCAGCCGAACAAGATCTCAGGGTCACACAGATACGCAGTATTTT
>NA|TRBV9|TRBJ1-4|NA
CASSPGGRSNEKLFF
TGTGCCAGCAGCCCCGGGGGGCGTTCTAATGAAAAACTGTTTTTT
>NA|TRBV2|TRBJ2-7|NA
CASSPMGAATGYEQYF
TGTGCCAGCAGTCCCATGGGAGCCGCGACTGGCTACGAGCAGTACTTC
>few|TRBV28|TRBJ1-5|NA
CASSPWTDQPQHF
TGTGCCAGCAGTCCCTGGACGGATCAGCCCCAGCATTTT
>NA|TRBV7-2|TRBJ1-5|NA
CASSLDNNQPQHF
TGTGCCAGCAGCTTAGATAACAATCAGCCCCAGCATTTT
>NA|TRBV5-8|TRBJ1-1|NA
CASSLGRVSTEAFF
TGTGCCAGCAGCTTGGGTAGGGTGAGCACTGAAGCTTTCTTT
>NA|TRBV5-4|TRBJ2-7|TRBD1
CASSSGQGTYEQYF
TGTGCCAGCAGCTCGGGACAGGGGACTTACGAGCAGTACTTC
>NA|TRBV5-4|TRBJ2-5|TRBD2
CASSSKTSGRVETQYF
TGTGCCAGCAGCTCGAAGACTAGCGGGAGGGTGGAGACCCAGTACTTC
>NA|TRBV2|TRBJ2-5|TRBD1
CASSPQGQETQYF
TGTGCCAGCAGCCCCCAGGGACAGGAGACCCAGTACTTC
>NA|TRBV19|TRBJ2-1|NA
CASTPGTPSYNEQFF
TGTGCCAGTACCCCCGGGACACCGTCATACAATGAGCAGTTCTTC
>NA|TRBV29-1|TRBJ2-7|NA
CSVSSGYYEQYF
TGCAGCGTTTCCTCAGGGTACTACGAGCAGTACTTC
>NA|TRBV11-2|TRBJ1-1|NA
CASRSILRTTEAFF
TGTGCCAGCAGAAGTATCTTGAGGACCACTGAAGCTTTCTTT
>once|TRBV5-4|TRBJ2-3|NA
CASSFHGEDTQYF
TGTGCCAGCAGCTTCCACGGGGAAGATACGCAGTATTTT
>NA|TRBV7-3|TRBJ2-1|TRBD2
CASSLVGTTPGNEQFF
TGTGCCAGCAGCTTAGTAGGGACTACGCCTGGCAATGAGCAGTTCTTC
>once|TRBV4-2|TRBJ1-1|NA
CASSQAARGVNTEAFF
TGTGCCAGCAGCCAAGCCGCCAGGGGAGTGAACACTGAAGCTTTCTTT
>NA|TRBV6-5|TRBJ2-7|TRBD2
CASRSTGGGYEQYF
TGTGCCAGCAGATCGACTGGGGGGGGGTACGAGCAGTACTTC
>NA|TRBV15|TRBJ1-3|NA
CATSSSSSGNTIYF
TGTGCCACCAGCAGTTCGAGCTCTGGAAACACCATATATTTT
>once|TRBV9|TRBJ1-3|TRBD1
CASSPLDRAGLSIYF
TGTGCCAGCAGCCCCCTCGACAGGGCCGGGCTCTCCATATATTTT
>once|TRBV7-3|TRBJ2-1|NA
CASSRSGVGNEQFF
TGTGCCAGCAGCCGATCAGGGGTCGGGAATGAGCAGTTCTTC
>NA|TRBV28|TRBJ2-3|NA
CASSAGHSTDTQYF
TGTGCCAGCAGTGCCGGACACTCCACAGATACGCAGTATTTT
>NA|TRBV5-1|TRBJ1-2|NA
CASSITTGLLNYGYTF
TGCGCCAGCAGCATAACGACAGGCCTCTTAAACTATGGCTACACCTTC
>NA|TRBV23-1|TRBJ2-7|NA
CASSPHGERKEFYEQYF
TGCGCCAGCAGTCCCCACGGGGAGAGGAAGGAGTTTTACGAGCAGTACTTC
>NA|TRBV6-5|TRBJ2-1|TRBD1
CASAWDSSSYNEQFF
TGTGCCAGCGCGTGGGACAGTAGCTCCTACAATGAGCAGTTCTTC
>NA|TRBV2|TRBJ2-7|TRBD1
CASGSTGPSYEQYF
TGTGCCAGCGGCTCGACAGGGCCCTCCTACGAGCAGTACTTC
>NA|TRBV7-9|TRBJ1-5|NA
CASSFLGQPQHF
TGTGCCAGCAGCTTCCTGGGTCAGCCCCAGCATTTT
>NA|TRBV5-1|TRBJ2-1|TRBD1
CASGKQGGRDEQFF
TGCGCCAGCGGTAAACAGGGGGGTAGGGATGAGCAGTTCTTC
>NA|TRBV7-9|TRBJ2-1|NA
CASSNGRNNNEQFF
TGTGCCAGCAGCAACGGGCGGAACAACAATGAGCAGTTCTTC
>NA|TRBV11-2|TRBJ1-2|TRBD1
CASSLVIGTGPSYGYTF
TGTGCCAGCAGCTTAGTCATCGGGACAGGGCCTTCCTATGGCTACACCTTC
>NA|TRBV7-7|TRBJ1-5|NA
CASSLQGGRSNQPQHF
TGTGCCAGCAGCTTACAGGGAGGGAGAAGCAATCAGCCCCAGCATTTT
>NA|TRBV28|TRBJ2-6|NA
CASSLLGPGANVLTF
TGTGCCAGCAGTTTATTGGGGCCAGGGGCCAACGTCCTGACTTTC